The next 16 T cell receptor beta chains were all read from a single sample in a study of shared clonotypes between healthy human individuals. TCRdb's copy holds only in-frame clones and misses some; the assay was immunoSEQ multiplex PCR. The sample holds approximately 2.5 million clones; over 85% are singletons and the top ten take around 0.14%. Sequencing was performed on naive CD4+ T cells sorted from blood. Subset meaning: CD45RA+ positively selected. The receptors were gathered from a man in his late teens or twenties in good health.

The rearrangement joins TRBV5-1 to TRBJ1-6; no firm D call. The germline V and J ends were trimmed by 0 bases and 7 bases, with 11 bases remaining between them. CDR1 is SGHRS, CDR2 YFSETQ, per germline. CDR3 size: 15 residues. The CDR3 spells CASSLEAGKNSPLHF. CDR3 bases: TGCGCCAGCAGCTTGGAGGCGGGCAAGAATTCACCCCTCCACTTT. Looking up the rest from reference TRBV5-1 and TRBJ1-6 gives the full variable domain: KAGVTQTPRYLIKTRGQQVTLSCSPISGHRSVSWYQQTPGQGLQFLFEYFSETQRNKGNFPGRFSGRQFSNSRSEMNVSTLELGDSALYLCASSLEAGKNSPLHFGNGTRLTVT.

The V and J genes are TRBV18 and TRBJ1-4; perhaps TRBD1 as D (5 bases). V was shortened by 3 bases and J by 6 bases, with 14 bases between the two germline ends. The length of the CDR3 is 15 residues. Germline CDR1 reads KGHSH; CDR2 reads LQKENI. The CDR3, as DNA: TGTGCCAGCTCACCGACAGTGCTTAGAGATGAAAAACTGTTTTTT. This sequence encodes CASSPTVLRDEKLFF.

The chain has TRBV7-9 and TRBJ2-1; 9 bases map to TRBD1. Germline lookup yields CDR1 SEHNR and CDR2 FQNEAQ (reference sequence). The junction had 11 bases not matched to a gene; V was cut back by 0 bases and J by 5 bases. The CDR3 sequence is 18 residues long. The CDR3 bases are TGTGCCAGCAGCTTAGCCCCCCCGGGACAGGGCTATCACAATGAGCAGTTCTTC. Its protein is CASSLAPPGQGYHNEQFF.

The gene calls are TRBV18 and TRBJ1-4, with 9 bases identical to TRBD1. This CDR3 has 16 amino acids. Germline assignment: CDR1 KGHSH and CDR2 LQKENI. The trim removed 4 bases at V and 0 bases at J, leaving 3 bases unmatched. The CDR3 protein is CASSRRQGATNEKLFF. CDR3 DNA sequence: TGTGCCAGCTCACGAAGACAGGGGGCAACTAATGAAAAACTGTTTTTT.

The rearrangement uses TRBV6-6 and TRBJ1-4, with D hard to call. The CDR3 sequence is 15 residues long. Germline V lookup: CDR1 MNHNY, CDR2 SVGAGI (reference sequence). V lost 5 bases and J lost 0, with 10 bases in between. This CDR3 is CASSPEGATNEKLFF. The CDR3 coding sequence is TGTGCCAGCAGTCCCGAGGGAGCAACTAATGAAAAACTGTTTTTT.

The DNA of the CDR3 is TGTGCCAGCATCCTACCGGGACAGGATGGTGTGACCCAGCATTTT. Its protein product is CASILPGQDGVTQHF. This chain links TRBV7-9 with TRBJ1-5; the match to TRBD1 covers 8 bases. The ends lost 7 bases at V and 11 bases at J; junction bases unmatched: 16. This CDR3 has 15 amino acids. Looked up from germline, CDR1 is SEHNR and CDR2 is FQNEAQ (reference sequence).

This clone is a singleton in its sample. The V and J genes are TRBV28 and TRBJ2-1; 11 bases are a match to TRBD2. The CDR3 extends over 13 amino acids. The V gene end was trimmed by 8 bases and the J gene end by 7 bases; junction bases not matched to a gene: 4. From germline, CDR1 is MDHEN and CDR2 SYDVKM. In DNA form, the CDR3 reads TGTGCCAGCGGACCTAGCGGGGGGAATGAGCAGTTCTTC. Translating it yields CASGPSGGNEQFF.

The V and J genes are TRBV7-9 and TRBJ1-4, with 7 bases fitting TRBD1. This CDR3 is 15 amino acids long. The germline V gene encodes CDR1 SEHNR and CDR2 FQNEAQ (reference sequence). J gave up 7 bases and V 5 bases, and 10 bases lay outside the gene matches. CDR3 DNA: TGTGCCAGCAGCCACAGGTGGGACAGTGGTGAAAAACTGTTTTTT. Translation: CASSHRWDSGEKLFF.

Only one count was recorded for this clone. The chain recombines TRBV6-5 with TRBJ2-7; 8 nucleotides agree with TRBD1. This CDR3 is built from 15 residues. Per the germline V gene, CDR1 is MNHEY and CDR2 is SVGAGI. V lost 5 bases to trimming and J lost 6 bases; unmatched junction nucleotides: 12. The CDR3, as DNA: TGTGCCAGCAGTCCGGTAGGCGGGACAGGAAGCGAGCAGTACTTC. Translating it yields CASSPVGGTGSEQYF.

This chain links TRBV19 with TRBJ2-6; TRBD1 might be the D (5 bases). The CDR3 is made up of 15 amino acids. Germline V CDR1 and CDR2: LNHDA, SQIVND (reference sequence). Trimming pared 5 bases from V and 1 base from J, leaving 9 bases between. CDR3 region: CASSSDRSGANVLTF. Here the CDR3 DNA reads TGTGCCAGTAGTTCAGACAGATCTGGGGCCAACGTCCTGACTTTC.

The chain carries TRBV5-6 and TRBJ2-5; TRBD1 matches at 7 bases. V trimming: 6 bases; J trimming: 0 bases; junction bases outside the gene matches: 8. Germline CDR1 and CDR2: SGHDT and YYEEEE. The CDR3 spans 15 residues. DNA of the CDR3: TGTGCCAGCACCGACCGGGACAGATACCAAGAGACCCAGTACTTC. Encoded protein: CASTDRDRYQETQYF.

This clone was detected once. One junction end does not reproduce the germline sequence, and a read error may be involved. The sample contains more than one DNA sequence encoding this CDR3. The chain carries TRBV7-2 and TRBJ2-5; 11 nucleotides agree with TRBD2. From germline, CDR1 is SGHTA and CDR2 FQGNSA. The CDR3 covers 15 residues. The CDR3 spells CASSLTSGNQETQYF. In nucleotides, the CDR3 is TGTGCCAGCAGTTTGACTAGCGGGAACCAGGAGACCCAGTACTTC.

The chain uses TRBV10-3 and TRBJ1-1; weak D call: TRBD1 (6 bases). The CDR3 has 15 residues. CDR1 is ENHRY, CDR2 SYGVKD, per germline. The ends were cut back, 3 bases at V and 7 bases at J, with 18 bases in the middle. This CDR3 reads CAISEQGALAGEAFF. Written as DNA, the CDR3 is TGTGCCATCAGTGAACAGGGTGCCCTCGCCGGTGAAGCTTTCTTT.

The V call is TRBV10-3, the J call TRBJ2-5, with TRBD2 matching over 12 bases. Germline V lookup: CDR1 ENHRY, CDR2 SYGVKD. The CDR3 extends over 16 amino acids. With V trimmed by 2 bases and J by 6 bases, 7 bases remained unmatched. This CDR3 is CAISEPTSGGPKTQYF. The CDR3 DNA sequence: TGTGCCATCAGTGAGCCGACTAGCGGGGGCCCTAAGACCCAGTACTTC.

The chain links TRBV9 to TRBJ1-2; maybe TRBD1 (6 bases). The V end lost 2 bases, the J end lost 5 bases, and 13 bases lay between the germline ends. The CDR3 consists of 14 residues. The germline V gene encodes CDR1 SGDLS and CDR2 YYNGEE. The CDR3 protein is CASSVGGRWYGYTF. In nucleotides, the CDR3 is TGTGCCAGCAGCGTGGGGGGCCGGTGGTATGGCTACACCTTC.

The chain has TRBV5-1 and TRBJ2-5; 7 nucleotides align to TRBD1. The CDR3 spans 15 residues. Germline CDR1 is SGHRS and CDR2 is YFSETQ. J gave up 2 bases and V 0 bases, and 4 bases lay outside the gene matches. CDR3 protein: CASSLAQGEQETQYF. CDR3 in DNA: TGCGCCAGCAGCTTGGCCCAGGGGGAACAAGAGACCCAGTACTTC.